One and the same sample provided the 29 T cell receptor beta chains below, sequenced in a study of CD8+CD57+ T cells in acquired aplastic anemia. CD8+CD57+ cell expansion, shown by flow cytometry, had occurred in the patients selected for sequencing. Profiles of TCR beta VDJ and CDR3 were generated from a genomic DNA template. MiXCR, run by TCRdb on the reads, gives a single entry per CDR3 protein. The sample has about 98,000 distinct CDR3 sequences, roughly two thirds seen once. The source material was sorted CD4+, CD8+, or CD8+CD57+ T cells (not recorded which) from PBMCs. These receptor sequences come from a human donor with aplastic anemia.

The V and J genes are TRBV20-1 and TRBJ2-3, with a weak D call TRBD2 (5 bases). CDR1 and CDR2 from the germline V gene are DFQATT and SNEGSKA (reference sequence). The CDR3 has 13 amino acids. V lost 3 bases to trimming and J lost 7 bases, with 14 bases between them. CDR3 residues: CSASETAVNTQYF. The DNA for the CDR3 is TGCAGTGCTAGCGAAACAGCGGTGAATACGCAGTATTTT.

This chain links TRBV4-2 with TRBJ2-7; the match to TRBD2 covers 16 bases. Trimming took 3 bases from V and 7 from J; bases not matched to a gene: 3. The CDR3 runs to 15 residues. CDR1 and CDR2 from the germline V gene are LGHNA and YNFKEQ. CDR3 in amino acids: CASSQGLAGGLEQYF. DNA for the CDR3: TGTGCCAGCAGCCAGGGACTAGCGGGGGGGCTTGAGCAGTACTTC.

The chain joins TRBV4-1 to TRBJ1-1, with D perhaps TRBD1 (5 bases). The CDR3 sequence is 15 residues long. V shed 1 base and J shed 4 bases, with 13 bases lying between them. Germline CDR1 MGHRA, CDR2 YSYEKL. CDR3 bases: TGCGCCAGCAGCCAAGTACCCTCGGGGCTCACTGAAGCTTTCTTT. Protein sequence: CASSQVPSGLTEAFF.

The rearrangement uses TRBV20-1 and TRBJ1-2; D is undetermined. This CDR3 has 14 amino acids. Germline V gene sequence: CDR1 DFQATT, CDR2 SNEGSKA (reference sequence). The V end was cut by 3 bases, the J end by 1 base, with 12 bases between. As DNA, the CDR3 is TGCAGTGCTAGCGATCACGGGAATAACTATGGCTACACCTTC. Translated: CSASDHGNNYGYTF.

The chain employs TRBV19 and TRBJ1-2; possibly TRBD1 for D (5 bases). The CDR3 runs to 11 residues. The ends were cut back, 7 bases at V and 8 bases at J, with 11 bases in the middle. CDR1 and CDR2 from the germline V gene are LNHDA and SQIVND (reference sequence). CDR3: CASNPGQGYTF. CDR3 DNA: TGTGCCAGTAATCCGGGGCAAGGCTACACCTTC.

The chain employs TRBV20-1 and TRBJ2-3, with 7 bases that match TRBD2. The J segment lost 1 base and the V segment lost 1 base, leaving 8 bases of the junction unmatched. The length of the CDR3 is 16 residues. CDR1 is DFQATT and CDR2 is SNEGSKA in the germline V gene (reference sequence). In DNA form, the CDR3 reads TGCAGTGCTAGAGTAAGCGGGACGCGGGGCACAGATACGCAGTATTTT. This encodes CSARVSGTRGTDTQYF.

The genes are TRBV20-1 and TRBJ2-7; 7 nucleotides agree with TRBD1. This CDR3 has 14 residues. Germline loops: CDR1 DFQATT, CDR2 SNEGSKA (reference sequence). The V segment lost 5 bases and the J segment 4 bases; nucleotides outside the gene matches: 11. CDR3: CSALNRDRGYEQYF. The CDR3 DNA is TGCAGTGCTCTAAACCGGGACAGAGGGTACGAGCAGTACTTC.

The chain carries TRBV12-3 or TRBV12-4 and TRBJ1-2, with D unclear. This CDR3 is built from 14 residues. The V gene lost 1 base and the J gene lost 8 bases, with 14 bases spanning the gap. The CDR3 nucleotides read TGTGCCAGCAGTTTAGGAGGGATAGTAGGCGGCTACACCTTC. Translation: CASSLGGIVGGYTF.

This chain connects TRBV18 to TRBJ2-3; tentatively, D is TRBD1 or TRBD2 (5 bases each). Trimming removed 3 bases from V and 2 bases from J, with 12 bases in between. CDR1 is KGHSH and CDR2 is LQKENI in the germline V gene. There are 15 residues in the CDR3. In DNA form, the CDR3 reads TGTGCCAGCTCACCCGGGGCAACCTTCACAGATACGCAGTATTTT. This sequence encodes CASSPGATFTDTQYF.

The CDR3 DNA follows: TGCGCCAGCAAGCCTAGCGGGATAAATGAGCAGTTCTTC. As protein: CASKPSGINEQFF. The V and J genes are TRBV5-1 and TRBJ2-1, with 9 bases fitting TRBD2. J lost 7 bases, V lost 6 bases, and 5 bases had no gene match. CDR1 is SGHRS and CDR2 is YFSETQ in the germline V gene. This CDR3 contains 13 residues.

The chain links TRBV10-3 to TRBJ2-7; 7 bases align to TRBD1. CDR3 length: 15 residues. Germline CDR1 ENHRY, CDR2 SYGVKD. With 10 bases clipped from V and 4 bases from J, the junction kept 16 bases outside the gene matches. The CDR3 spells CASSNPRQGQYEQYF. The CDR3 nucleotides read TGTGCCAGCAGCAACCCGCGACAGGGACAGTACGAGCAGTACTTC.

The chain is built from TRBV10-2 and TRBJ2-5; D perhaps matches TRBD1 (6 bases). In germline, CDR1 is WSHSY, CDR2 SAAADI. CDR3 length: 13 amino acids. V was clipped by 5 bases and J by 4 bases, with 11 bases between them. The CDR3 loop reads CASSQGPLETQYF. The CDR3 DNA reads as TGCGCCAGCAGTCAGGGGCCATTAGAGACCCAGTACTTC.

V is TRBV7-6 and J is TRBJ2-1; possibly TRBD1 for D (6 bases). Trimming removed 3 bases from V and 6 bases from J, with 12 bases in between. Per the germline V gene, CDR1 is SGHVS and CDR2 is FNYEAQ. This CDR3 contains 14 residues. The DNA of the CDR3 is TGTGCCAGCAGCTTCGCGCAGGGGAGCAATGAGCAGTTCTTC. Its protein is CASSFAQGSNEQFF.

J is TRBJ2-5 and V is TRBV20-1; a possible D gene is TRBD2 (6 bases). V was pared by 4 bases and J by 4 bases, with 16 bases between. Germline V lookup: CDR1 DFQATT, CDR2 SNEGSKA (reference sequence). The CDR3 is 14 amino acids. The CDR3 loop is CSAKTGGLVETQYF. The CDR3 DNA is TGCAGTGCTAAGACCGGGGGACTCGTAGAGACCCAGTACTTC.

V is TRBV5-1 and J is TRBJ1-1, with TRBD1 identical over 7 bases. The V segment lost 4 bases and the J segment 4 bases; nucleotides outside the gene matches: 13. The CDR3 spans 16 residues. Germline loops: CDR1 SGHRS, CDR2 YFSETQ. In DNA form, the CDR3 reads TGCGCCAGCAGCATACAAAGTCCCGGGACAGCCACTGAAGCTTTCTTT. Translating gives CASSIQSPGTATEAFF.

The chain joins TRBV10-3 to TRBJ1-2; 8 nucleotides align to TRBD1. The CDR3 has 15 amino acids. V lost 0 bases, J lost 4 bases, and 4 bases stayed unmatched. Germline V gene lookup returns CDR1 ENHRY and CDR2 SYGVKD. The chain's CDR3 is CAISESVTGGYGYTF. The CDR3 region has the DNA TGTGCCATCAGTGAGTCAGTCACAGGGGGCTATGGCTACACCTTC.

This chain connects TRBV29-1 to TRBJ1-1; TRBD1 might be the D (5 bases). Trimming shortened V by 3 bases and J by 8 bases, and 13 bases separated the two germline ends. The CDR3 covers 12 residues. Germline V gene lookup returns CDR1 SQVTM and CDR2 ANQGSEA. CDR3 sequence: CSVEEGSTEAFF. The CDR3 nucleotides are TGCAGCGTTGAGGAGGGGTCGACGGAAGCTTTCTTT.

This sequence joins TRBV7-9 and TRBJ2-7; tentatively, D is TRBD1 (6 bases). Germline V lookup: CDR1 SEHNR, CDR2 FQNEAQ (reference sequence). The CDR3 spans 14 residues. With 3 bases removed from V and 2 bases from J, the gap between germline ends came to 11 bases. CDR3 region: CASSFGTTPYEQYF. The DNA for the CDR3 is TGTGCCAGCAGCTTTGGGACAACCCCCTACGAGCAGTACTTC.

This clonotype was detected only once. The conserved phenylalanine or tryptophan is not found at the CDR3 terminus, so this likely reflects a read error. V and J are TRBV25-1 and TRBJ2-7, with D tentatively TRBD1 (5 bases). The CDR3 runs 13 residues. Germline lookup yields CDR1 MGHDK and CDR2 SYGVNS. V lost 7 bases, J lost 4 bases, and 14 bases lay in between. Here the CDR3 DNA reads TGTGCCAGCACTGGACATTTAGGGTACGAGCAGTACCTC. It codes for CASTGHLGYEQYL.

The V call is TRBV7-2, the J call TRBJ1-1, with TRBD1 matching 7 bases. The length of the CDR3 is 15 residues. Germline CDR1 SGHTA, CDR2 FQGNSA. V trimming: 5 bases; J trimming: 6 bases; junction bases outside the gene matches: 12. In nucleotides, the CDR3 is TGTGCCAGCAGCCTCCAGGGGGGTGGTAGTTCTGAAGCTTTCTTT. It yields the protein CASSLQGGGSSEAFF.

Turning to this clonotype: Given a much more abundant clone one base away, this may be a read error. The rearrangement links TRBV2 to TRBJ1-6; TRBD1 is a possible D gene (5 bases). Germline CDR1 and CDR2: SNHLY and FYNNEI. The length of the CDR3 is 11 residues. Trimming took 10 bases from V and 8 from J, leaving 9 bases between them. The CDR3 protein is CATREDSPLHF. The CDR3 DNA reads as TGTGCCACCAGGGAAGATTCACCCCTCCACTTT.

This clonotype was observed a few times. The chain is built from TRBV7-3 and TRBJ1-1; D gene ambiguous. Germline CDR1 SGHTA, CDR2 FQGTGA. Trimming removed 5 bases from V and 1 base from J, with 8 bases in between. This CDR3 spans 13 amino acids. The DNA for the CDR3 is TGTGCCAGCAGCGTTACAGCGAACACTGAAGCTTTCTTT. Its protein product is CASSVTANTEAFF.

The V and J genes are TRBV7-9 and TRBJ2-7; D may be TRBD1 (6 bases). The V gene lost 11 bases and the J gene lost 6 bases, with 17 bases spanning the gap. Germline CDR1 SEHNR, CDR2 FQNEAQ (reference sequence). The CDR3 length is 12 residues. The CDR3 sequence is CASEQGMGEQYF. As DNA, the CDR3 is TGTGCCTCCGAACAGGGCATGGGCGAGCAGTACTTC.

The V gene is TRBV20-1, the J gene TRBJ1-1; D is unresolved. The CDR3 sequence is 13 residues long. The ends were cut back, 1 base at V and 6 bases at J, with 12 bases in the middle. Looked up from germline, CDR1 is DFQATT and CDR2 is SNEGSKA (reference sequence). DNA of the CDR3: TGCAGTGCTAGAGTACTAGGGAGACCTGAAGCTTTCTTT. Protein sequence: CSARVLGRPEAFF.

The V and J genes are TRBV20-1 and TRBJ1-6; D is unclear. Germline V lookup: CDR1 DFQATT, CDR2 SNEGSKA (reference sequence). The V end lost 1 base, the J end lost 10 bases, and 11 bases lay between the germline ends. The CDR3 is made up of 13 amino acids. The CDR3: CSARGLRDSPLHF. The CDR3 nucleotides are TGCAGTGCTAGAGGACTTCGTGACTCACCCCTCCACTTT.

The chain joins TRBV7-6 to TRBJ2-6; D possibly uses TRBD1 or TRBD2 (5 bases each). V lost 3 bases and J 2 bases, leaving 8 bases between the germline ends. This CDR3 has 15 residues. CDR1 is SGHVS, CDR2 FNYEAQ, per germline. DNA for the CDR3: TGTGCCAGCAGCTTGGGGGTAGCTGGGGCCAACGTCCTGACTTTC. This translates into CASSLGVAGANVLTF. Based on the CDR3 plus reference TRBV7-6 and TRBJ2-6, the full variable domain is GAGVSQSPRYKVTKRGQDVALRCDPISGHVSLYWYRQALGQGPEFLTYFNYEAQQDKSGLPNDRFSAERPEGSISTLTIQRTEQRDSAMYRCASSLGVAGANVLTFGAGSRLTVL.

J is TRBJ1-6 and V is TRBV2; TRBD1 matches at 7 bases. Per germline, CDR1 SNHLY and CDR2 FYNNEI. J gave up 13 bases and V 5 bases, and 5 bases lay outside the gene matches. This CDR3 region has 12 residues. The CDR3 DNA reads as TGTGCCAGCAGTCAGACAGGGTCGCCCCTCCACTTT. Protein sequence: CASSQTGSPLHF.

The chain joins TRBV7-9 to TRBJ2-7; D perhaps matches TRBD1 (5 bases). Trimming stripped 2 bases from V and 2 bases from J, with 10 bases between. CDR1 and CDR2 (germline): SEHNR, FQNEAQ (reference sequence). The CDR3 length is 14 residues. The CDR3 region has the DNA TGTGCCAGCAGCTTACAGGGCCGAGCCTACGAGCAGTACTTC. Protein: CASSLQGRAYEQYF.

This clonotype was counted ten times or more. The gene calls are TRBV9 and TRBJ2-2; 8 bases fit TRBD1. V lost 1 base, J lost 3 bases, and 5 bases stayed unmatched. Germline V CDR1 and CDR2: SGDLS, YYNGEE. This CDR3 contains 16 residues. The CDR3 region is CASSVRNRGDTGELFF. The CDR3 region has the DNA TGTGCCAGCAGCGTAAGGAACAGGGGGGACACCGGGGAGCTGTTTTTT. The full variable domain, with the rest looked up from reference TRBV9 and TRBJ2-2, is DSGVTQTPKHLITATGQRVTLRCSPRSGDLSVYWYQQSLDQGLQFLIQYYNGEERAKGNILERFSAQQFPDLHSELNLSSLELGDSALYFCASSVRNRGDTGELFFGEGSRLTVL.